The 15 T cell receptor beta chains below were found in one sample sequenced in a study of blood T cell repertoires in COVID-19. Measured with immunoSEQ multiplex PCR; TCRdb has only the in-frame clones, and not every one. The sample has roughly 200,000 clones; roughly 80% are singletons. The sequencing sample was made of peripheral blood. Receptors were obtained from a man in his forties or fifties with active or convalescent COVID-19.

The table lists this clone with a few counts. The chain's CDR3 is CASSLWQGGNIQYF. CDR3 bases: TGCGCCAGCAGCTTGTGGCAGGGTGGAAACATTCAGTACTTC. This sequence joins TRBV5-1 and TRBJ2-4; maybe TRBD1 (5 bases). The CDR3 spans 14 residues. V lost 1 base and J lost 6, with 11 bases in between. Germline V lookup: CDR1 SGHRS, CDR2 YFSETQ. The full variable domain, its missing parts supplied by reference TRBV5-1 and TRBJ2-4, is KAGVTQTPRYLIKTRGQQVTLSCSPISGHRSVSWYQQTPGQGLQFLFEYFSETQRNKGNFPGRFSGRQFSNSRSEMNVSTLELGDSALYLCASSLWQGGNIQYFGAGTRLSVL.

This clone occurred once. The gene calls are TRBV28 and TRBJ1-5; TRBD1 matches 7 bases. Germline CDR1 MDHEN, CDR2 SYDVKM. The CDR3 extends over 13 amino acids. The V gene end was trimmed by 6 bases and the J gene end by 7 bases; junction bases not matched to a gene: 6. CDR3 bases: TGTGCCAGCAGCTCGACAGGGCAACAGCCCCAGCATTTT. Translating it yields CASSSTGQQPQHF.

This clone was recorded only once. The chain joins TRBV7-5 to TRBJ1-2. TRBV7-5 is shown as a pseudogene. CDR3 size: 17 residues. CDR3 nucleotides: TGTGTCAGAAGCAAAAGAGGGGGGGATACTCTCGACTATGGCTACACCTTC. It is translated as CVRSKRGGDTLDYGYTF.

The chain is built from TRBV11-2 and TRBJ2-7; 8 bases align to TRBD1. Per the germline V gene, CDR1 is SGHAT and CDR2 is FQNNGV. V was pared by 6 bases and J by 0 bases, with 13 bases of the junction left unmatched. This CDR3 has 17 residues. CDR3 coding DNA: TGTGCCAGCAGAAACCCCCGGACAGGGAAGAGCTCCTACGAGCAGTACTTC. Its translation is CASRNPRTGKSSYEQYF.

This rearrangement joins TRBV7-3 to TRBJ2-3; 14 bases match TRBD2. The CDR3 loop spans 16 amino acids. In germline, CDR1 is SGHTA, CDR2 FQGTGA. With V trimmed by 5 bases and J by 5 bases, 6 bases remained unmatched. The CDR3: CASSVQGLAGVDTQYF. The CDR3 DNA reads TGTGCCAGCAGCGTACAGGGACTAGCGGGGGTAGATACGCAGTATTTT.

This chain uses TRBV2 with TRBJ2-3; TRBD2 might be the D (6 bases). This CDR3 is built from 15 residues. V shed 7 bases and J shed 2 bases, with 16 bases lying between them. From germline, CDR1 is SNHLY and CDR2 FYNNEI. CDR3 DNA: TGTGCCAGCATCGGGGACTCACTTATCACAGATACGCAGTATTTT. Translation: CASIGDSLITDTQYF.

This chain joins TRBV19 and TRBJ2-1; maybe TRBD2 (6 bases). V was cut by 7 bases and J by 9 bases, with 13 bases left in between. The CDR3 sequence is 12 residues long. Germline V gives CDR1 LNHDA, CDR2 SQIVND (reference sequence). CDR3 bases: TGTGCCAGTAAGGCCCCGGGGGTTGAGCAGTTCTTC. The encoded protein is CASKAPGVEQFF.

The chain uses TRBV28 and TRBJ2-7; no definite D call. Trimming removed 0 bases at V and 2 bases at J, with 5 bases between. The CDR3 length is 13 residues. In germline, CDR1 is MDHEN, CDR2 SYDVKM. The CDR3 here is CASSLWETYEQYF. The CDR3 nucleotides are TGTGCCAGCAGTTTATGGGAGACCTACGAGCAGTACTTC. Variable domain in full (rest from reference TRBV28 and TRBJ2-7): DVKVTQSSRYLVKRTGEKVFLECVQDMDHENMFWYRQDPGLGLRLIYFSYDVKMKEKGDIPEGYSVSREKKERFSLILESASTNQTSMYLCASSLWETYEQYFGPGTRLTVT.

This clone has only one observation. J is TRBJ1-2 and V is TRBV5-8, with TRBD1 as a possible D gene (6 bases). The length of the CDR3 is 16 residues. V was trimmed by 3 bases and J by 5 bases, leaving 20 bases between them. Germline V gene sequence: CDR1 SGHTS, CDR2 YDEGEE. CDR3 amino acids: CASSWGQRLPSYGYTF. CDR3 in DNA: TGTGCCAGCAGCTGGGGGCAGAGGCTCCCTTCATATGGCTACACCTTC.

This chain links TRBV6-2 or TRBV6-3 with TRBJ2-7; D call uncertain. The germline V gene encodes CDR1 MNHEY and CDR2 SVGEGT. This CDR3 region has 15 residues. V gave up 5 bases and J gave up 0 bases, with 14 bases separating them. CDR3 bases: TGTGCCAGCAGTCTCCCCGCCGGGTTCTCCTACGAGCAGTACTTC. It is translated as CASSLPAGFSYEQYF.

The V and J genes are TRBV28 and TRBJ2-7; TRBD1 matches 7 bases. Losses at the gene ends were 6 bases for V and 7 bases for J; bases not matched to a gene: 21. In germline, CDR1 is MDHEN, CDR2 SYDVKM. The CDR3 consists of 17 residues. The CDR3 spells CASSPLPDRATLGEQYF. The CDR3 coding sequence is TGTGCCAGCAGCCCTCTCCCAGACAGGGCGACACTAGGGGAGCAGTACTTC.

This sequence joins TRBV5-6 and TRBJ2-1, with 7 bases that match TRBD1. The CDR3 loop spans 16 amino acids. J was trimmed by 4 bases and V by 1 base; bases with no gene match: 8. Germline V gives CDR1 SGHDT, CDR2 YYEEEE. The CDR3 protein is CASSLRVGQAYNEQFF. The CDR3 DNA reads TGTGCCAGCAGCTTGAGGGTCGGACAGGCGTACAATGAGCAGTTCTTC.

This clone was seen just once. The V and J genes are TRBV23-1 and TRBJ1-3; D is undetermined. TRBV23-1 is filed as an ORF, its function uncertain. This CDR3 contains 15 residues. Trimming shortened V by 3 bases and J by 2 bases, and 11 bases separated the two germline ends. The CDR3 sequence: CASSQRVRAGNTIYF. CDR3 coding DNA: TGCGCCAGCAGTCAGCGGGTACGGGCTGGAAACACCATATATTTT.

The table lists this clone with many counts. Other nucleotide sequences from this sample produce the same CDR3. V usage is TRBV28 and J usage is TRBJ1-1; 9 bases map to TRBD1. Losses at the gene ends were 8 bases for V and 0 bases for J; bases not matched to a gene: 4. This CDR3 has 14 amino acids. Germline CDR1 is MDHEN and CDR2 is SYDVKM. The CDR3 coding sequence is TGTGCCAGCGAACAGGGGGCCTTGAACACTGAAGCTTTCTTT. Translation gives CASEQGALNTEAFF.

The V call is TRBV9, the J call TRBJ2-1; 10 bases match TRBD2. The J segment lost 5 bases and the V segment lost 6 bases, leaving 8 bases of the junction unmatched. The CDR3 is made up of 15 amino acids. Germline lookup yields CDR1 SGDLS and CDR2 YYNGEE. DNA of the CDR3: TGTGCCAGCAACCCGGGACTAGCGAACCACAATGAGCAGTTCTTC. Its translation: CASNPGLANHNEQFF.